This T cell receptor beta chain was sequenced during a study of T cell repertoires in cytomegalovirus infection. Study-wide background: Indications of both CMV infection and matching HLA type were provided by public TCR beta signatures. Study findings and constraints: Frequencies of public TCR beta families were cumulated, and this identified carriers of CMV plus the relevant HLA. Dominating the ex vivo response were HLA-C-restricted CMV-specific TCR beta clonotypes.

TCRdb itself ran the reads through MiXCR, one entry per CDR3 protein. This sample carries some 180,000 distinct CDR3 sequences, 8% to 10% of them seen once, and the ten largest clones take about 4.6%. This clonotype was observed many times. What it binds is unknown. The CDR3 has 12 amino acids. Germline V gives CDR1 SEHNR, CDR2 FQNEAQ (reference sequence). The V and J ends lost 5 bases and 2 bases respectively, with 7 bases between them. The sample comprised PBMCs. The TCR sequence derives from a human donor in good health (CMV status not recorded). Some clones in this sample may be carry-over from other donors' samples. The rearrangement links TRBV7-9 to TRBJ2-7; D is undetermined. Written as DNA, the CDR3 is TGTGCCAGCAGCGTTCAAACCTACGAGCAGTACTTC. Translated: CASSVQTYEQYF. The full variable domain, rest sourced from reference TRBV7-9 and TRBJ2-7, is DTGVSQNPRHKITKRGQNVTFRCDPISEHNRLYWYRQTLGQGPEFLTYFQNEAQLEKSRLLSDRFSAERPKGSFSTLEIQRTEQGDSAMYLCASSVQTYEQYFGPGTRLTVT.